This TCR beta chain emerged from a study of blood T cell repertoires in COVID-19. At the level of the study: Both acute and convalescent COVID-19 samples were obtained from the United States, Italy and Spain.

Sequencing was performed with immunoSEQ multiplex PCR; in TCRdb, only in-frame clones are kept and a portion is missing. This table has 90,000 to 100,000 clones, 72% appearing once. V was clipped by 5 bases and J by 0 bases; unmatched bases: 5. The CDR3 loop spans 15 amino acids. Per the germline V gene, CDR1 is SEHNR and CDR2 is FQNEAQ (reference sequence). The TCR originated in a woman in her fifties or sixties in a cohort sampled during active or convalescent COVID-19. V and J are TRBV7-9 and TRBJ2-3; 7 nucleotides line up with TRBD1. Sequenced: peripheral blood. Written as DNA, the CDR3 is TGTGCCAGCAGCGTCGGGACAGTTAGCACAGATACGCAGTATTTT. It specifies CASSVGTVSTDTQYF.